The rows below give T cell receptor beta chains drawn from one sample of a study of T cells in Graves' hyperthyroidism and ophthalmopathy. MiXCR, applied by TCRdb to the multiplex PCR reads, yields one record per CDR3 protein. This repertoire shows around 350,000 distinct CDR3 sequences, 15% to 18% found once; its top ten account for about 30%. The sequencing input was blood. The receptors here all came from a woman aged 18 to 35 with Graves' hyperthyroidism that later progressed to Graves' ophthalmopathy. Both conserved end residues are part of each CDR3. D genes are given only for firm matches. For some rows the clone size is stated as once, few or many, or as a class when expanded; others skip it.

cdr3_aa | cdr3_nt | j_call | clone_size | v_call | d_call
CATGRPSGNTDTQYF | TGTGCCACGGGACGACCTAGCGGAAATACAGATACGCAGTATTTT | TRBJ2-3 | NA | TRBV15 | TRBD2
CASSPPGGTEAFF | TGTGCCAGCAGTCCCCCGGGGGGCACTGAAGCTTTCTTT | TRBJ1-1 | many | TRBV28 | NA
CASSLSSGQGLGEQYF | TGTGCCAGCAGCTTATCGTCCGGACAGGGACTCGGCGAGCAGTACTTC | TRBJ2-7 | many | TRBV7-9 | TRBD1
CASSERQENTEAFF | TGTGCCAGCAGTGAGAGACAGGAGAACACTGAAGCTTTCTTT | TRBJ1-1 | many | TRBV6-1 | NA
CATTQGDHYGYTF | TGTGCCACCACGCAGGGTGATCACTATGGCTACACCTTC | TRBJ1-2 | many | TRBV15 | NA
CASSLKGSLSGNTIYF | TGTGCCAGCAGTTTAAAGGGGTCGTTATCTGGAAACACCATATATTTT | TRBJ1-3 | few | TRBV27 | NA
CSASPGLNTDTQYF | TGCAGTGCTAGTCCGGGACTAAACACAGATACGCAGTATTTT | TRBJ2-3 | many | TRBV20-1 | TRBD2
CASSLRLASDGFF | TGTGCCAGCAGTTTGAGACTAGCGTCCGATGGGTTCTTC | TRBJ2-1 | few | TRBV6-5 | TRBD2
CSARGQTNEKLFF | TGCAGTGCTAGGGGACAGACTAATGAAAAACTGTTTTTT | TRBJ1-4 | few | TRBV20-1 | TRBD1
CSVPGQIDRYGTQYF | TGCAGCGTTCCAGGACAGATTGATCGCTACGGGACCCAGTACTTC | TRBJ2-5 | few | TRBV29-1 | NA
CASSPPRRPGNTIYF | TGTGCCAGCTCACCACCGAGGCGTCCTGGAAACACCATATATTTT | TRBJ1-3 | many | TRBV18 | NA
CASSRQYNQPQHF | TGTGCCAGCAGTAGACAGTATAATCAGCCCCAGCATTTT | TRBJ1-5 | NA | TRBV6-1 | NA
CASNSGGSYNEQFF | TGTGCCAGCAATAGCGGGGGTTCCTACAATGAGCAGTTCTTC | TRBJ2-1 | few | TRBV7-9 | TRBD2
CASSLGVGGLAAKQYF | TGTGCCAGCAGCTTAGGTGTAGGGGGACTAGCGGCAAAGCAGTACTTC | TRBJ2-7 | NA | TRBV7-9 | TRBD2
CASRTGTEAFF | TGTGCCAGCAGGACGGGGACTGAAGCTTTCTTT | TRBJ1-1 | many | TRBV27 | NA
CASSPSGTSGFYQETQYF | TGTGCCAGCTCACCATCCGGGACTAGCGGTTTTTACCAAGAGACCCAGTACTTC | TRBJ2-5 | few | TRBV18 | TRBD2
CASSLGTLDTQYF | TGTGCCAGCAGTTTAGGGACCCTAGATACGCAGTATTTT | TRBJ2-3 | NA | TRBV27 | NA
CASSKRETQYF | TGTGCCAGCAGCAAAAGGGAGACCCAGTACTTC | TRBJ2-5 | many | TRBV6-2/TRBV6-3 | NA
CASSWGQGRGYTF | TGTGCCAGCAGTTGGGGACAGGGAAGAGGCTACACCTTC | TRBJ1-2 | NA | TRBV5-6 | TRBD1
CASSLAVTTGELFF | TGCGCCAGCAGCTTGGCAGTTACCACCGGGGAGCTGTTTTTT | TRBJ2-2 | many | TRBV5-1 | NA
CASSLNRRAEAFF | TGTGCCAGCAGCTTGAACAGAAGAGCTGAAGCTTTCTTT | TRBJ1-1 | many | TRBV5-6 | NA
CAWSYFTREGGNEQFF | TGTGCCTGGAGTTATTTCACCCGGGAGGGTGGCAATGAGCAGTTCTTC | TRBJ2-1 | many | TRBV30 | TRBD2
CASSESKYEQFF | TGCGCCAGCAGTGAGTCGAAATATGAGCAGTTCTTC | TRBJ2-1 | NA | TRBV10-1 | NA
CSARAGLDGFGGYTF | TGCAGTGCTAGAGCGGGCCTCGACGGGTTCGGTGGCTACACCTTC | TRBJ1-2 | NA | TRBV20-1 | NA